The clone carrying this TCR beta chain showed up many times. Its target is unknown. The CDR3 is made up of 16 amino acids. V lost 0 bases, J lost 5 bases, and 16 bases lay in between. Germline CDR1 reads SGDLS; CDR2 reads YYNGEE. TCRdb fed the PCR reads into MiXCR, producing one record per CDR3 protein. The data contain about 300,000 distinct CDR3 sequences, 20% to 25% of them seen just once; the ten biggest clones take up about 0.81%. The record originates from a study of molecular identifiers for immune sequencing clone quantification. Whole-study findings and limits: Detecting spiked Jurkat TCR RNA from one cell among approximately 1 million naive cells was reportedly possible.

The specimen was naive CD8+ T cells from blood, with Jurkat cell RNA spiked in. Subset defined: FACS-sorted CD8+CD4-CCR7+CD45RA+ naive T cells. This clonotype was sampled from a human donor in good health. Some libraries in this study had Jurkat cell RNA spiked in. This chain connects TRBV9 to TRBJ2-3; D is perhaps TRBD2 (6 bases). The CDR3 DNA sequence: TGTGCCAGCAGCGTAGCCCGAGTGGAGGGTAGAGATACGCAGTATTTT. Its translation is CASSVARVEGRDTQYF.